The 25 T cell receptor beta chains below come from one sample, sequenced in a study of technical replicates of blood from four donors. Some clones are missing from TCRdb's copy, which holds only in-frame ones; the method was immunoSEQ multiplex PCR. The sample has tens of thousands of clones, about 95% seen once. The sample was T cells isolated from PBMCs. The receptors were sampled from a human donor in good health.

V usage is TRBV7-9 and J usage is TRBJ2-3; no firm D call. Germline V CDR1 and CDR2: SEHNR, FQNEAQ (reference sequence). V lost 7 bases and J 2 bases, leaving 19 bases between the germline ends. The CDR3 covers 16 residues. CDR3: CASTFGALPSTDTQYF. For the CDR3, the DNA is TGTGCCAGCACCTTCGGAGCTCTACCGTCCACAGATACGCAGTATTTT. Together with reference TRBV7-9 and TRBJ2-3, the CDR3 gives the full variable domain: DTGVSQNPRHKITKRGQNVTFRCDPISEHNRLYWYRQTLGQGPEFLTYFQNEAQLEKSRLLSDRFSAERPKGSFSTLEIQRTEQGDSAMYLCASTFGALPSTDTQYFGPGTRLTVL.

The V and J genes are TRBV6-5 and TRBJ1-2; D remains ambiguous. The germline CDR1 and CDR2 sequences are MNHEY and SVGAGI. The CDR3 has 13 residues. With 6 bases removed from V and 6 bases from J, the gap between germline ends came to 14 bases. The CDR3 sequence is CASSHDKFDGYTF. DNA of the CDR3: TGTGCCAGCAGCCACGACAAATTCGATGGCTACACCTTC.

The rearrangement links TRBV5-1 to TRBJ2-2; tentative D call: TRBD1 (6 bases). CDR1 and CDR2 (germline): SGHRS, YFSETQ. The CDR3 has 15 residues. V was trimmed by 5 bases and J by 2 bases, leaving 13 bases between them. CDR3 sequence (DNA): TGCGCCAGCAGTAAACAGGGCTTAAACACCGGGGAGCTGTTTTTT. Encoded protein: CASSKQGLNTGELFF.

CDR3 bases: TGTGCCAGCAGCTTGTCAGGGGTCGAGCAGTACTTC. Amino acid sequence: CASSLSGVEQYF. V usage is TRBV7-8 and J usage is TRBJ2-7, with D possibly TRBD1 on 6 matching bases. In germline, CDR1 is SGHVS, CDR2 FQNEAQ. V lost 3 bases to trimming and J lost 6 bases, with 9 bases between them. The CDR3 is made up of 12 amino acids. Variable domain in full (rest from reference TRBV7-8 and TRBJ2-7): GAGVSQSPRYKVAKRGQDVALRCDPISGHVSLFWYQQALGQGPEFLTYFQNEAQLDKSGLPSDRFFAERPEGSVSTLKIQRTQQEDSAVYLCASSLSGVEQYFGPGTRLTVT.

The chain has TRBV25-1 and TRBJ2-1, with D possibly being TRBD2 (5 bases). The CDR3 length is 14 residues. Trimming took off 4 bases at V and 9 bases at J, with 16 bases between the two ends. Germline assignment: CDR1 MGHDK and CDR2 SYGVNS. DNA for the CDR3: TGTGCCAGCAGTGCTAGGGCCGAGGGCGGTGAGCAGTTCTTC. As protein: CASSARAEGGEQFF.

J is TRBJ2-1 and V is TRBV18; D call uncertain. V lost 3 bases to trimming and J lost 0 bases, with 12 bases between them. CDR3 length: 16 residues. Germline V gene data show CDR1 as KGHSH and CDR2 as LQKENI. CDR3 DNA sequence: TGTGCCAGCTCACCTTTGCGGCGGTTCTCCTACAATGAGCAGTTCTTC. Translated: CASSPLRRFSYNEQFF.

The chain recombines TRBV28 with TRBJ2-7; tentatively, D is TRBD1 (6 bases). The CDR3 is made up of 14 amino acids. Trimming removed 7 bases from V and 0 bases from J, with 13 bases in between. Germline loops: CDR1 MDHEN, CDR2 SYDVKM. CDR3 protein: CASTLSGVSYEQYF. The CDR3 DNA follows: TGTGCCAGCACCCTTTCAGGGGTCTCCTACGAGCAGTACTTC.

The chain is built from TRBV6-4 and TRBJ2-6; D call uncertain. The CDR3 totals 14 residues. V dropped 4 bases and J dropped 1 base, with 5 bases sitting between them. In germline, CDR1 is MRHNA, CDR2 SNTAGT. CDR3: CASSVYSGANVLTF. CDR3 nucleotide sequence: TGTGCCAGCAGTGTGTATTCTGGGGCCAACGTCCTGACTTTC.

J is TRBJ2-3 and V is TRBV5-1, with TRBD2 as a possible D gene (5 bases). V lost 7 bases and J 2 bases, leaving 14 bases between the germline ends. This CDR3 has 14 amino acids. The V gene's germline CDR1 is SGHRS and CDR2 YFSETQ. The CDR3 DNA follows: TGCGCCAGCGCTTCGGAGGATTTCACAGATACGCAGTATTTT. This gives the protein CASASEDFTDTQYF.

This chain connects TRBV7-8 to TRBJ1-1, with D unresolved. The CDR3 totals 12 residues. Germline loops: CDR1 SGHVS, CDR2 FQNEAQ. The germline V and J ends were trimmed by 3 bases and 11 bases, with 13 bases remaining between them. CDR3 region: CASSFAREVAFF. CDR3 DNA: TGTGCCAGCAGCTTCGCGAGGGAGGTGGCTTTCTTT.

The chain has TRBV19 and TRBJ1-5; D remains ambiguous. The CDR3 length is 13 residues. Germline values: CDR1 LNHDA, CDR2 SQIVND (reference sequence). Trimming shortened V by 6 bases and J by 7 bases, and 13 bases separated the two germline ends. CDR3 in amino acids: CASRERIGQPQHF. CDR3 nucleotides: TGTGCCAGTAGGGAGAGGATTGGGCAGCCCCAGCATTTT.

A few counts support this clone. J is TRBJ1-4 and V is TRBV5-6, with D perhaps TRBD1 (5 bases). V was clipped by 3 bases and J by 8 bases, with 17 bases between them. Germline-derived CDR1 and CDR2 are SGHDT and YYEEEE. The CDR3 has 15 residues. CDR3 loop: CASSSQETASEKLFF. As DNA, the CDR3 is TGTGCCAGCAGCTCCCAAGAGACAGCGAGCGAAAAACTGTTTTTT.

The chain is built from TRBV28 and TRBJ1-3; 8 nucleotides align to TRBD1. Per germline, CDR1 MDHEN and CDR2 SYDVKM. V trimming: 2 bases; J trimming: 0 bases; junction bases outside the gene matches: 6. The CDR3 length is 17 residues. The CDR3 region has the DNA TGTGCCAGCAGTTTAATGGACAGGGAACTCTCTGGAAACACCATATATTTT. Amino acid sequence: CASSLMDRELSGNTIYF. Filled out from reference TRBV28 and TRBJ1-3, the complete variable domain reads DVKVTQSSRYLVKRTGEKVFLECVQDMDHENMFWYRQDPGLGLRLIYFSYDVKMKEKGDIPEGYSVSREKKERFSLILESASTNQTSMYLCASSLMDRELSGNTIYFGEGSWLTVV.

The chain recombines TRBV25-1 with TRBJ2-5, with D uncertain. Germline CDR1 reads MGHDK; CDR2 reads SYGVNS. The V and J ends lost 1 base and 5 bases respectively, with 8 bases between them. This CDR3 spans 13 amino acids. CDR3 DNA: TGTGCCAGCAGTGAATTTCTCGGGGAGACCCAGTACTTC. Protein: CASSEFLGETQYF. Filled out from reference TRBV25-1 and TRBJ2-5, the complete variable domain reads EADIYQTPRYLVIGTGKKITLECSQTMGHDKMYWYQQDPGMELHLIHYSYGVNSTEKGDLSSESTVSRIRTEHFPLTLESARPSHTSQYLCASSEFLGETQYFGPGTRLLVL.

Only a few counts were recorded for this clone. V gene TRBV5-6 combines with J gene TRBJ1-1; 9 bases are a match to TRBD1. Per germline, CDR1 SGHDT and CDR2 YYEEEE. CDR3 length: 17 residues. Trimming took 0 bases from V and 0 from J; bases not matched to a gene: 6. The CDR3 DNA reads TGTGCCAGCAGCTTGGTCACAGGGGGCGACTTGAACACTGAAGCTTTCTTT. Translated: CASSLVTGGDLNTEAFF.

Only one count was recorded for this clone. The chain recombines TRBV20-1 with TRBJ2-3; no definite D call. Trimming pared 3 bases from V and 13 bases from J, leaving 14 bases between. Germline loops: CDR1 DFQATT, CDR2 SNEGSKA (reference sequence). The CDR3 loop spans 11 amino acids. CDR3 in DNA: TGCAGTGCTAGGAGGCAAGCCCTAGAGTATTTT. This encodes CSARRQALEYF.

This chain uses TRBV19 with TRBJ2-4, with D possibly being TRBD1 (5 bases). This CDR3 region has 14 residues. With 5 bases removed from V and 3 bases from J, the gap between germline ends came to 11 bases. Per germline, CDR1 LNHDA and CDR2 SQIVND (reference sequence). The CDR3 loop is CASSDDSFKNIQYF. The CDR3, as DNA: TGTGCCAGTAGTGACGACAGCTTCAAAAACATTCAGTACTTC.

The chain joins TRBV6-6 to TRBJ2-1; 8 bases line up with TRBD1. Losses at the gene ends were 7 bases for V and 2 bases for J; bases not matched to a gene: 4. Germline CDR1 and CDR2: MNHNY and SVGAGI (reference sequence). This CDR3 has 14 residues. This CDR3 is CASTPGQAYNEQFF. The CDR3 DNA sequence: TGTGCCAGCACCCCGGGACAGGCCTACAATGAGCAGTTCTTC.

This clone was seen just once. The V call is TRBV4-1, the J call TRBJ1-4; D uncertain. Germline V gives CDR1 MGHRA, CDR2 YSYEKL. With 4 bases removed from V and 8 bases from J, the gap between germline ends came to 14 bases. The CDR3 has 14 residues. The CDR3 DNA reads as TGCGCCAGCAGCCGCGGGGAAGGGAGGGAAAAACTGTTTTTT. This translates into CASSRGEGREKLFF.

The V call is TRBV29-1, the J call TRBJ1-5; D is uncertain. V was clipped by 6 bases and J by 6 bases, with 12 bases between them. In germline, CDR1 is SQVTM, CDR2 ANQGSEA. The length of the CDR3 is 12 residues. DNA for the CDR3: TGCAGCGTGAGGGAGGCGGGTCAGCCCCAGCATTTT. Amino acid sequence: CSVREAGQPQHF. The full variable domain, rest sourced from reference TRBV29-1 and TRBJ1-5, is SAVISQKPSRDICQRGTSLTIQCQVDSQVTMMFWYRQQPGQSLTLIATANQGSEATYESGFVIDKFPISRPNLTFSTLTVSNMSPEDSSIYLCSVREAGQPQHFGDGTRLSIL.

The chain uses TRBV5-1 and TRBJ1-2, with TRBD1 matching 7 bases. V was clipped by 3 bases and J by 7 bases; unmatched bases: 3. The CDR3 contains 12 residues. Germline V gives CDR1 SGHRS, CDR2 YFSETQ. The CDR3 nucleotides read TGCGCCAGCAGCTCGACAGGGCTTGGCTACACCTTC. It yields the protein CASSSTGLGYTF.

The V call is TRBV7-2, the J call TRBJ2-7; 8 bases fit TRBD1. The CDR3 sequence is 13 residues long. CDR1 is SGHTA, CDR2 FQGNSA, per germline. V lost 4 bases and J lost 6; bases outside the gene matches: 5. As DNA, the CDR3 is TGTGCCAGCAGCTCCGACAGGGGAAGCGAGCAGTACTTC. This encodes CASSSDRGSEQYF. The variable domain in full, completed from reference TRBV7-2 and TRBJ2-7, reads GAGVSQSPSNKVTEKGKDVELRCDPISGHTALYWYRQSLGQGLEFLIYFQGNSAPDKSGLPSDRFSAERTGGSVSTLTIQRTQQEDSAVYLCASSSDRGSEQYFGPGTRLTVT.

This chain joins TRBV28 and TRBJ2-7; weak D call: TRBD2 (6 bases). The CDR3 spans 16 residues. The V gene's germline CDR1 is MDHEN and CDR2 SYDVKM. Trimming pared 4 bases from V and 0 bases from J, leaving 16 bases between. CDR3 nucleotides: TGTGCCAGCAGTTCTCCAGCTTCTAGCGCCTCCTACGAGCAGTACTTC. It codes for CASSSPASSASYEQYF. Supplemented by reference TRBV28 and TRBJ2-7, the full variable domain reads DVKVTQSSRYLVKRTGEKVFLECVQDMDHENMFWYRQDPGLGLRLIYFSYDVKMKEKGDIPEGYSVSREKKERFSLILESASTNQTSMYLCASSSPASSASYEQYFGPGTRLTVT.

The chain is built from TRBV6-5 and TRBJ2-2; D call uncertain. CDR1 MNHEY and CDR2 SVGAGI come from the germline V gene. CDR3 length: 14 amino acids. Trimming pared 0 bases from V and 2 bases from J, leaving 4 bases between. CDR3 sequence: CASSYSPNTGELFF. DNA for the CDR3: TGTGCCAGCAGTTACTCCCCAAACACCGGGGAGCTGTTTTTT.

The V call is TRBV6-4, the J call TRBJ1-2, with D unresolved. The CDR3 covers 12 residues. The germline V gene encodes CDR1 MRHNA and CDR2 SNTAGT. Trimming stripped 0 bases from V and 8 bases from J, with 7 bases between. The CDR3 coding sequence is TGTGCCAGCAGTGACTCCGTCGGGGGCTACACCTTC. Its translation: CASSDSVGGYTF.